Listed below are T cell receptor beta chains from one sample, sequenced in a study of Ad26.COV2.S vaccination and SARS-CoV-2 variants. Here immunoSEQ multiplex PCR was the method, and the copy in TCRdb shows in-frame clones only, minus some. The repertoire holds 200,000 to 250,000 clones, with more than 75% as singletons. This specimen consisted of peripheral blood, obtained in a trial of Ad26.COV2.S vaccine versus placebo. All receptors derive from a person aged 18-60 years who received the Ad26.COV2.S COVID-19 vaccine or a placebo. The CDR3 runs from the conserved cysteine through the conserved F or W. A D gene is named only where the DNA matches it firmly. Clone size is not always given. Where it is, it says once, few, many or a class for expanded clones.

V	size	D	J	CDR3	DNA
TRBV28	-	-	TRBJ2-1	CASSLVRNEQFF	TGTGCCAGCAGCTTAGTGAGGAATGAGCAGTTCTTC
TRBV5-1	-	-	TRBJ2-1	CASSSNRLSSYNEQFF	TGCGCCAGCAGCTCAAACAGGTTGAGCTCCTACAATGAGCAGTTCTTC
TRBV28	-	TRBD1	TRBJ2-7	CASSLLPTGARGEQYF	TGTGCCAGCAGTTTACTTCCGACAGGGGCGCGAGGCGAGCAGTACTTC
TRBV2	-	-	TRBJ1-5	CASSEARGQRLAQHF	TGTGCCAGCAGTGAAGCCAGGGGCCAACGTCTGGCCCAGCATTTT
TRBV14	-	TRBD1	TRBJ1-1	CASSQAGTGVMNTEAFF	TGTGCCAGCAGCCAGGCCGGGACAGGAGTTATGAACACTGAAGCTTTCTTT
TRBV28	-	TRBD1	TRBJ2-7	CASSFGDRGSYEQYF	TGTGCCAGCAGTTTTGGGGACAGGGGATCCTACGAGCAGTACTTC
TRBV19	once	TRBD2	TRBJ2-1	CASSIAGGSYNEQFF	TGTGCCAGTAGCATAGCGGGAGGGTCGTACAATGAGCAGTTCTTC
TRBV6-6	once	-	TRBJ1-2	CASSYSVGGSIYGYTF	TGTGCCAGCAGTTACTCGGTAGGGGGTAGTATCTATGGCTACACCTTC
TRBV10-3	-	TRBD1	TRBJ2-1	CAISNPGQSSYNEQFF	TGTGCCATCTCTAACCCGGGACAGAGCTCCTACAATGAGCAGTTCTTC
TRBV4-2	-	TRBD2	TRBJ2-4	CASSRGSSRDIQYF	TGTGCCAGCAGCCGCGGGAGTTCGCGGGACATTCAGTACTTC
TRBV6-5	-	TRBD2	TRBJ2-7	CASTSRASGSYEQYF	TGTGCCAGCACCTCACGGGCTAGCGGGAGTTACGAGCAGTACTTC
TRBV19	-	-	TRBJ2-2	CASSTVDDTGELFF	TGTGCCAGTAGTACCGTGGATGACACCGGGGAGCTGTTTTTT
TRBV3-1/TRBV3-2	-	-	TRBJ2-7	CASSQDYQTGEQYF	TGTGCCAGCAGCCAAGACTACCAGACAGGCGAGCAGTACTTC
TRBV30	-	TRBD2	TRBJ2-1	CAWSWASGLYNEQFF	TGTGCCTGGAGCTGGGCTAGCGGGCTATACAATGAGCAGTTCTTC
TRBV7-9	-	TRBD1	TRBJ2-3	CASSLGFGTGTDTQYF	TGTGCCAGCAGCTTAGGTTTTGGGACAGGCACAGATACGCAGTATTTT
TRBV24-1	-	-	TRBJ1-1	CATSAQGGNTEAFF	TGTGCCACCAGTGCCCAAGGGGGTAACACTGAAGCTTTCTTT
TRBV2	-	TRBD1	TRBJ2-7	CASLGTGKVYEQYF	TGTGCCAGTCTCGGGACAGGGAAAGTGTACGAGCAGTACTTC